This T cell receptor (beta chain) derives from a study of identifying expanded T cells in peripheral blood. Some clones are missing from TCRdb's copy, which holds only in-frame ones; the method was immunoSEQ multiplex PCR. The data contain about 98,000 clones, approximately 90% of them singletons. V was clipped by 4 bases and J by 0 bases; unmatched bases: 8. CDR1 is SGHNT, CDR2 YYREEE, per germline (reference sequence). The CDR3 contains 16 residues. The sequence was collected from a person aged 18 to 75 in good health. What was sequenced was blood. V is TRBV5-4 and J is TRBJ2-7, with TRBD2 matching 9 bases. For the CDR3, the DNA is TGTGCCAGCAGCCGCCCTAGCGGGGCCTCCTCCTACGAGCAGTACTTC. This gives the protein CASSRPSGASSYEQYF.